This T cell receptor (beta chain) was found in a study of cytomegalovirus exposure and HLA in healthy donors. Study background: Ancestry clustering placed more than 65% of over 300 genotyped donors in the Caucasian-associated cluster.

Whole-study findings and limits: Presence/absence analyses assumed roughly uniform sequencing depth across donors.

It was with 60 Vbeta and 13 Jbeta primers that the PCR ran. The method was immunoSEQ multiplex PCR; TCRdb's version includes in-frame clones alone and lacks a portion of them. The sample contains roughly 100,000 clones, approximately 85% of which appear only once. V shed 1 base and J shed 0 bases, with 13 bases lying between them. There are 16 residues in the CDR3. Germline loops: CDR1 LGHNA, CDR2 YSLEER. Comments on this clone: The target antigen is unknown.

The material sequenced was PBMCs. The gene calls are TRBV4-3 and TRBJ2-7, with D possibly TRBD1 on 6 matching bases. This receptor was identified in a man aged 30 to 45 in good health and CMV-seronegative. In DNA, the CDR3 is TGCGCCAGCAGCCAAGGGCCAGGGGCGATCTCCTACGAGCAGTACTTC. Amino acid sequence: CASSQGPGAISYEQYF.